The clone carrying this TCR beta chain was counted many times. Antigen specificity is unknown. This entry is derived from a study of identical twins. All donors were healthy Caucasians. The CDR3 totals 12 residues. V was trimmed by 2 bases and J by 13 bases, leaving 9 bases between them. CDR1 MGHRA and CDR2 YSYEKL come from the germline V gene. Study observations and caveats: Instead of following the same donors, the conclusions were based on cross-sectional statistical analysis. The abundant beta clonotypes from cord blood had fewer insertions, and memory repertoires had none of this.

A template switching step contributed a universal primer site, while unique molecular identifiers were present in the cDNA. MiXCR was run by TCRdb on the 5' RACE reads, yielding one entry per CDR3 protein. The sample holds under 900,000 distinct CDR3 sequences, approximately 13% seen once. The sample was also linked to a second study, of yellow fever vaccine responses in identical twins.

Sequencing used PBMCs. The chain combines TRBV4-1 with TRBJ1-6; no clear D. The sequence was obtained from a woman aged 18 to 35 in good health. The CDR3 spells CASSQSPSPLHF. The CDR3 region has the DNA TGCGCCAGCAGCCAATCACCCTCGCCCCTCCACTTT.